This T cell receptor beta chain comes out of a study of T cell changes during pregnancy in multiple sclerosis. The CDR3 spans 14 residues. Germline V gives CDR1 GTSNPN, CDR2 SVGIG (reference sequence). V lost 4 bases, J lost 0 bases, and 9 bases lay in between. TCRdb's copy holds only in-frame clones and misses some; the assay was immunoSEQ multiplex PCR. This table holds 100,000 or so clones, about 90% found once. J is TRBJ2-2 and V is TRBV30; no clear D gene. Sample: peripheral blood, taken in the second trimester of pregnancy. This TCR derives from a female donor with multiple sclerosis, enrolled in a pregnancy study. CDR3 residues: CAWNPVANTGELFF. The CDR3 DNA follows: TGTGCCTGGAATCCAGTCGCGAACACCGGGGAGCTGTTTTTT.